This T cell receptor (beta chain) was observed in a study of cytomegalovirus exposure and HLA in healthy donors. Study-level results: Rates of TCR association differed by HLA locus in a later analysis, with DRB1 highest and HLA-C lowest. A few V segments could not be told apart, such as TRBV6-2 and TRBV6-3, and were left out. Several of the most significant clusters appeared, in a later analysis, to be linked to common viral pathogens. Most TCR sequences were rare, but some public TCRs occurred in many donors.

A word on this clone: What it recognizes is unknown.

The CDR3 runs to 14 residues. From germline, CDR1 is SGHAT and CDR2 FQNNGV. V trimming: 5 bases; J trimming: 3 bases; junction bases outside the gene matches: 5. Both 60 Vbeta primers and 13 Jbeta primers went into the PCR. Some clones are missing from TCRdb's copy, which holds only in-frame ones; the method was immunoSEQ multiplex PCR. The table includes 170,000 or so clones, 65% to 85% detected once. The source of this sequence is a man in his sixties in good health and CMV-seronegative. This rearrangement joins TRBV11-2 to TRBJ2-7, with 9 positions matching TRBD1. Sample: PBMCs. CDR3 DNA sequence: TGTGCCAGCAGCACGCGACAGGGGGGCTACGAGCAGTACTTC. Translated: CASSTRQGGYEQYF.